This TCR beta chain was found in a study of PD-L1 blockade in urothelial cancer. Study summary: Analysis of the blood was performed 3 weeks (second dose) and 6 weeks after treatment start.

TCRdb's table, derived via immunoSEQ multiplex PCR, lists solely in-frame clones and lacks some. In the table there are tens of thousands of clones, about four fifths of which are singletons. Time point reported: pretreatment peripheral blood. A note on this clone: The antigen is not known.

Findings and caveats of the study: Pretreatment TCR clonality in blood under the median foretold superior survival.

Germline V gene data show CDR1 as SSHAT and CDR2 as FNYEAQ (reference sequence). The V end was cut by 4 bases, the J end by 6 bases, with 7 bases between. The CDR3 totals 12 residues. The sequence derives from a man between 65 and 85 years old with urothelial cancer. V gene TRBV7-7 combines with J gene TRBJ1-5, with unresolved D. The sample was PBMCs, taken around atezolizumab (anti-PD-L1) treatment. CDR3 bases: TGTGCCAGCAGCTGGGCGATTCAGCCCCAGCATTTT. This sequence encodes CASSWAIQPQHF. The full variable domain, in which reference TRBV7-7 and TRBJ1-5 provide the parts outside the CDR3, is GAGVSQSPRYKVTKRGQDVTLRCDPISSHATLYWYQQALGQGPEFLTYFNYEAQPDKSGLPSDRFSAERPEGSISTLTIQRTEQRDSAMYRCASSWAIQPQHFGDGTRLSIL.